The clone carrying this T cell receptor beta chain was counted between two and nine times. The antigen is undetermined. Primers included in the PCR were 60 Vbeta and 13 Jbeta primers. The protocol was immunoSEQ multiplex PCR, while the TCRdb copy is restricted to in-frame clones and leaves out a portion. The sample records about 43,000 clones, roughly half being singletons. This entry belongs to a study of cytomegalovirus exposure and HLA in healthy donors. Looked up from germline, CDR1 is SEHNR and CDR2 is FQNEAQ (reference sequence). The CDR3 length is 16 residues. Trimming shortened V by 5 bases and J by 8 bases, and 22 bases separated the two germline ends. Study-level results: The study assumed roughly uniform donor sequencing depth for presence/absence analyses. Several of the most significant clusters were apparently associated with common viral pathogens in a later analysis. The study designated 164 TCR beta chains cytomegalovirus-associated. Specific recognition of CMV antigens was confirmed in vitro for a few chains (all CMV-associated).

Sample: PBMCs. The chain has TRBV7-9 and TRBJ2-1; D is uncertain. The source of this sequence is a man in his 60s in good health and CMV-seronegative. CDR3 sequence: CASSLRLGSSVDEQFF. CDR3 nucleotide sequence: TGTGCCAGCAGCCTGCGGCTAGGAAGTTCAGTCGATGAGCAGTTCTTC.